The 26 T cell receptor beta chains below were found in one sample sequenced in a study of T-cell reconstitution after alpha-beta-depleted transplantation in children. Researchers prepared the TCRbeta library using unique molecular identifiers, the study reports. TCRdb itself ran the PCR reads through MiXCR, one entry per CDR3 protein. This sample has hundreds of thousands of distinct CDR3 sequences, with 8.4% found just once. The sample consisted of PBMCs, mostly from graft donor cells, taken 360 days after TCRalphabeta/CD19-depleted stem cell transplant. All receptors derive from a male patient aged 2-15 years who had a stem cell transplant for acute myeloid leukemia, so the T cells may come from the graft donor.

This clonotype was picked up many times. The chain couples TRBV5-1 to TRBJ2-7; a possible D gene is TRBD1 (6 bases). The CDR3 is 16 amino acids. V was shortened by 5 bases and J by 7 bases, with 25 bases between the two germline ends. Germline CDR1 SGHRS, CDR2 YFSETQ. The CDR3 sequence is CASSQGVQGGTGEQYV. The DNA for the CDR3 is TGCGCCAGCAGTCAAGGAGTACAGGGCGGAACGGGGGAGCAGTACGTC.

This sequence joins TRBV7-2 and TRBJ1-1, with 9 bases lining up with TRBD1. Unmatched junction bases numbered 1, after V lost 4 bases and J lost 1 base. This CDR3 is built from 14 residues. Germline-derived CDR1 and CDR2 are SGHTA and FQGNSA. The CDR3 loop is CASSSQGANTEAFF. The CDR3 DNA follows: TGTGCCAGCAGCTCACAGGGGGCGAACACTGAAGCTTTCTTT.

The genes are TRBV5-1 and TRBJ1-1; D uncertain. The germline gives CDR1 SGHRS, CDR2 YFSETQ. V was clipped by 3 bases and J by 9 bases, with 21 bases between them. The length of the CDR3 is 15 residues. Here the CDR3 reads CASSSIDNGSDQAFF. The CDR3 DNA is TGCGCCAGCAGCTCGATTGACAACGGATCCGACCAAGCTTTCTTT.

This clonotype was counted at least ten times. The V call is TRBV20-1, the J call TRBJ1-4; D call uncertain. The V gene's germline CDR1 is DFQATT and CDR2 SNEGSKA (reference sequence). The CDR3 is 14 amino acids. Trimming cost V 1 base and J 6 bases, with 12 bases left between them. CDR3: CSARGLGRDEKLFF. CDR3 nucleotide sequence: TGCAGTGCTAGAGGTCTGGGGAGGGATGAAAAACTGTTTTTT.

This chain connects TRBV27 to TRBJ2-4; D might be TRBD2 (6 bases). Trimming cost V 6 bases and J 0 bases, with 12 bases left between them. Per germline, CDR1 MNHEY and CDR2 SMNVEV (reference sequence). This CDR3 is built from 15 residues. CDR3 sequence (DNA): TGTGCCAGCAGCCCCGGGGGAGTAGCCAAAAACATTCAGTACTTC. Its protein product is CASSPGGVAKNIQYF.

This clonotype was seen more than once but under ten times. This chain uses TRBV12-3 or TRBV12-4 with TRBJ2-7, with D possibly TRBD2 on 6 matching bases. The CDR3 extends over 16 amino acids. Trimming took 7 bases from V and 0 from J, leaving 19 bases between them. CDR3 sequence: CASTDWQAGSSYEQYF. The CDR3 DNA sequence: TGTGCCAGCACCGATTGGCAGGCGGGGAGCTCCTACGAGCAGTACTTC.

This clonotype showed up many times. The V gene is TRBV12-3 or TRBV12-4, the J gene TRBJ2-5; D is ambiguous. The CDR3 extends over 15 amino acids. Trimming removed 3 bases from V and 2 bases from J, with 13 bases in between. CDR3 in DNA: TGTGCCAGCAGTTTCCGTTCTTCGCGGCAAGAGACCCAGTACTTC. It translates to CASSFRSSRQETQYF.

CDR3 protein: CATSRDGTGGGDTQYF. The CDR3 nucleotides are TGTGCCACCAGCAGAGATGGGACAGGGGGCGGAGATACGCAGTATTTT. The J gene is TRBJ2-3, the V gene TRBV15; 12 bases align to TRBD1. This CDR3 is built from 16 residues. V was pared by 0 bases and J by 5 bases, with 3 bases of the junction left unmatched. Germline V gene sequence: CDR1 LNHNV, CDR2 YYDKDF (reference sequence).

This clonotype was observed many times. The chain is built from TRBV20-1 and TRBJ2-2, with D possibly TRBD2 on 6 matching bases. CDR1 is DFQATT, CDR2 SNEGSKA, per germline (reference sequence). The CDR3 length is 14 residues. The ends were cut back, 4 bases at V and 0 bases at J, with 9 bases in the middle. Here the CDR3 DNA reads TGCAGTGCTACGGGACTTTCGAACACCGGGGAGCTGTTTTTT. This encodes CSATGLSNTGELFF.

The chain joins TRBV10-3 to TRBJ2-4, with D possibly TRBD1 on 5 matching bases. The CDR3 runs 15 residues. Looked up from germline, CDR1 is ENHRY and CDR2 is SYGVKD. Trimming cost V 4 bases and J 6 bases, with 16 bases left between them. As DNA, the CDR3 is TGTGCCATCAGTGGAGTCTGGGGCGACGGAAACATTCAGTACTTC. It is translated as CAISGVWGDGNIQYF.

This clonotype showed up many times. The V call is TRBV12-3 or TRBV12-4, the J call TRBJ2-2; a possible D gene is TRBD2 (6 bases). Trimming stripped 2 bases from V and 5 bases from J, with 12 bases between. The CDR3 has 15 residues. CDR3 in DNA: TGTGCCAGCAGTTTACAGAGCGGGTTTACCGGGGAGCTGTTTTTT. Translated, it gives CASSLQSGFTGELFF.

Ten or more counts support this clonotype. The V gene is TRBV29-1, the J gene TRBJ2-7, with TRBD2 identical over 12 bases. Germline V gives CDR1 SQVTM, CDR2 ANQGSEA. V gave up 4 bases and J gave up 4 bases; unmatched junction bases: 2. This CDR3 comprises 13 residues. The CDR3 coding sequence is TGCAGCGTTGTGACTAGCGGGAGTTACGAGCAGTACTTC. Its translation is CSVVTSGSYEQYF.

This clonotype has a count of ten or more. The V gene is TRBV1, the J gene TRBJ2-7; the table names TRBD2, a call not compared with the DNA. TRBV1 corresponds to a pseudogene. CDR3 length: 16 residues. DNA for the CDR3: TGCACCAGCAGCCACGAACTAGCGGGGGGGCCCTACGAGCAGTACGTC. Its translation: CTSSHELAGGPYEQYV.

This clonotype was found many times. The V and J genes are TRBV20-1 and TRBJ1-1; possible D gene TRBD1, 6 bases. The V gene's germline CDR1 is DFQATT and CDR2 SNEGSKA (reference sequence). Trimming removed 3 bases at V and 4 bases at J, with 12 bases between. The CDR3 sequence is 13 residues long. CDR3 DNA: TGCAGTGCTAGCGGGGGGGCGCGCACTGAAGCTTTCTTT. Amino acid sequence: CSASGGARTEAFF.

The chain is built from TRBV7-6 and TRBJ1-1, with D perhaps TRBD1 (5 bases). CDR1 is SGHVS and CDR2 is FNYEAQ in the germline V gene. V was shortened by 5 bases and J by 1 base, with 17 bases between the two germline ends. The CDR3 consists of 16 residues. The CDR3 DNA sequence: TGTGCCAGCAGCCCCCGAATCGGCAGGGAGAACACTGAAGCTTTCTTT. The encoded protein is CASSPRIGRENTEAFF.

This clonotype was seen many times. The chain carries TRBV10-3 and TRBJ2-1, with D perhaps TRBD1 (5 bases). Germline V gene sequence: CDR1 ENHRY, CDR2 SYGVKD. The CDR3 totals 16 residues. V lost 2 bases and J lost 6, with 17 bases in between. The CDR3 DNA is TGTGCCATCAGTGAGCGTATAGGGGTTCCGGGCAATGAGCAGTTCTTC. Translation gives CAISERIGVPGNEQFF.

This sequence joins TRBV20-1 and TRBJ2-2; 8 bases align to TRBD1. Germline CDR1 DFQATT, CDR2 SNEGSKA (reference sequence). With 7 bases clipped from V and 7 bases from J, the junction kept 5 bases outside the gene matches. This CDR3 has 12 residues. The DNA of the CDR3 is TGCAGTGGGACAGGGCTAGGCGGGGAGCTGTTTTTT. Translating it yields CSGTGLGGELFF.

The sample holds many counts of this clonotype. The chain joins TRBV6-2 or TRBV6-3 to TRBJ1-1; a weak D match, TRBD1 (6 bases). Germline V CDR1 and CDR2: MNHEY, SVGEGT. The CDR3 extends over 16 amino acids. The germline V and J ends were trimmed by 3 bases and 3 bases, with 17 bases remaining between them. For the CDR3, the DNA is TGTGCCAGCAGTTATCCGGGACACTTCGTCTACACTGAAGCTTTCTTT. Its translation is CASSYPGHFVYTEAFF.

This clonotype occurred a few times. V gene TRBV12-3 or TRBV12-4 combines with J gene TRBJ1-5, with D hard to call. Trimming removed 3 bases from V and 0 bases from J, with 12 bases in between. This CDR3 has 16 residues. The CDR3 spells CASSFVDPYSNQPQHF. CDR3 in DNA: TGTGCCAGCAGTTTTGTCGACCCCTATAGCAATCAGCCCCAGCATTTT.

This clonotype has more than one count but fewer than ten. The chain has TRBV7-9 and TRBJ2-5; D might be TRBD1 (5 bases). This CDR3 contains 11 residues. Germline loops: CDR1 SEHNR, CDR2 FQNEAQ (reference sequence). Trimming removed 7 bases at V and 5 bases at J, with 8 bases between. CDR3 amino acids: CASNTGETQYF. Written as DNA, the CDR3 is TGTGCCAGCAACACAGGCGAGACCCAGTACTTC.

This clonotype occurred many times. The chain joins TRBV20-1 to TRBJ2-3; maybe TRBD1 (5 bases). The V end lost 3 bases, the J end lost 0 bases, and 7 bases lay between the germline ends. The CDR3 is made up of 13 amino acids. The germline gives CDR1 DFQATT, CDR2 SNEGSKA (reference sequence). The CDR3 loop reads CSASQGSTDTQYF. The CDR3 coding sequence is TGCAGTGCTAGTCAGGGAAGCACAGATACGCAGTATTTT.

The V and J genes are TRBV12-3 or TRBV12-4 and TRBJ1-2, with no clear D. The CDR3 consists of 13 residues. Trimming left V 3 bases short and J 8 bases short, with 13 bases between. The CDR3: CASSFADPGGYTF. CDR3 in DNA: TGTGCCAGCAGTTTTGCCGATCCCGGCGGCTACACCTTC.

This clonotype was picked up many times. The V and J genes are TRBV29-1 and TRBJ1-1; unclear D gene. Per germline, CDR1 SQVTM and CDR2 ANQGSEA. The V and J ends lost 4 bases and 1 base respectively, with 7 bases between them. The CDR3 consists of 12 residues. The CDR3 loop reads CSVVWGNTEAFF. DNA of the CDR3: TGCAGCGTTGTTTGGGGGAACACTGAAGCTTTCTTT.

In this sample, this clonotype turned up a few times. The gene calls are TRBV10-3 and TRBJ2-3, with TRBD2 matching over 14 bases. The trim removed 7 bases at V and 0 bases at J, leaving 3 bases unmatched. The V gene's germline CDR1 is ENHRY and CDR2 SYGVKD. This CDR3 contains 16 residues. CDR3 nucleotides: TGTGCCATCAAGACTAGCGGGAGGGCTAGCACAGATACGCAGTATTTT. It codes for CAIKTSGRASTDTQYF.

This clonotype was recorded many times. V and J are TRBV27 and TRBJ1-2; D uncertain. The V gene's germline CDR1 is MNHEY and CDR2 SMNVEV (reference sequence). V gave up 3 bases and J gave up 5 bases, with 10 bases separating them. This CDR3 has 13 residues. This chain's CDR3 is CASSFGQTYGYTF. The CDR3 bases are TGTGCCAGCAGTTTTGGCCAGACTTATGGCTACACCTTC.

The chain links TRBV11-1 to TRBJ1-3; weak D call: TRBD1 (6 bases). This CDR3 has 19 residues. The V gene's germline CDR1 is SGHAT and CDR2 FQDESV (reference sequence). Trimming left V 2 bases short and J 0 bases short, with 20 bases between. CDR3 DNA: TGTGCCAGCAGCTTATACGGCAGGGGAGGATTGGGCTCTGGAAACACCATATATTTT. Residues: CASSLYGRGGLGSGNTIYF.